The source of this T cell receptor (beta chain) is a study of cytomegalovirus exposure and HLA in healthy donors. Germline CDR1 and CDR2: LGHNA and YSLEER. V shed 1 base and J shed 3 bases, with 15 bases lying between them. This CDR3 is 16 amino acids long. The study ran its PCR with 60 Vbeta and 13 Jbeta primers. Only in-frame clones appear in the TCRdb table, and some are missing; sequencing was by immunoSEQ multiplex PCR. The sample lists a few hundred thousand clones; over 65% were seen once. The chain is built from TRBV4-3 and TRBJ2-5; D might be TRBD2 (7 bases). Sequencing was performed on PBMCs. The TCR sequence derives from a middle-aged man in good health and CMV-seronegative. In DNA, the CDR3 is TGCGCCAGCAGCCAAGGAGGGGGGGCCTTCGAAGAGACCCAGTACTTC. This encodes CASSQGGGAFEETQYF.